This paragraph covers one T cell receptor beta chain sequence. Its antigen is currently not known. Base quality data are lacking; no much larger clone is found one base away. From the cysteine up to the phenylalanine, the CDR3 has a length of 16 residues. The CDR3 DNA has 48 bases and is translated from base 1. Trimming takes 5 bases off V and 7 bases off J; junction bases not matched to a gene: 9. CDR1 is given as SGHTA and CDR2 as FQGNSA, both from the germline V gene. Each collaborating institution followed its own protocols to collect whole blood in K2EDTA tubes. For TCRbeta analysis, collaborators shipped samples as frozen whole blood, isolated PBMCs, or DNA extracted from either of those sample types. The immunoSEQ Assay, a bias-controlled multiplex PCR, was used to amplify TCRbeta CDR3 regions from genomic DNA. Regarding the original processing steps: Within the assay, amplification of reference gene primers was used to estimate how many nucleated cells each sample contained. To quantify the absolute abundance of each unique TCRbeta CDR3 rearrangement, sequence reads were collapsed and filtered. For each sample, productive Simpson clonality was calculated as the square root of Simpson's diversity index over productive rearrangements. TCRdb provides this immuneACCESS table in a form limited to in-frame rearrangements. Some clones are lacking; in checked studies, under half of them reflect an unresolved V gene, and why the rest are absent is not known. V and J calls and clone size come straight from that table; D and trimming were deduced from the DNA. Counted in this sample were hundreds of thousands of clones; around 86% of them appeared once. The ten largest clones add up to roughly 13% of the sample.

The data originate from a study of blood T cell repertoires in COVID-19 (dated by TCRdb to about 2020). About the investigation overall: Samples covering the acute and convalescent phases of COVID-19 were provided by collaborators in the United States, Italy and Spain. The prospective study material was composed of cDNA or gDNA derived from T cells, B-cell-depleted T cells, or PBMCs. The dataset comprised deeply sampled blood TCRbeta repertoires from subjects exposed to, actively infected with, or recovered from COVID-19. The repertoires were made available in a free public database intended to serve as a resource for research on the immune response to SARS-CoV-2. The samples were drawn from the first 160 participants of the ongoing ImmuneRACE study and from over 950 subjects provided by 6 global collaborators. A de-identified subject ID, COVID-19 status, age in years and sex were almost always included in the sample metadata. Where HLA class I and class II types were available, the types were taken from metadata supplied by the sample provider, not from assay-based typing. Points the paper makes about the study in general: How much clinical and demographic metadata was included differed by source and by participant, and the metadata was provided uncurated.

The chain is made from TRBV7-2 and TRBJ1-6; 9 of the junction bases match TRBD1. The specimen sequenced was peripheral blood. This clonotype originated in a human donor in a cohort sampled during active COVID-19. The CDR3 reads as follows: CASSLWTGAGNSPLHF. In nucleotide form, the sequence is TGTGCCAGCAGCCTTTGGACAGGGGCCGGGAATTCACCCCTCCACTTT.